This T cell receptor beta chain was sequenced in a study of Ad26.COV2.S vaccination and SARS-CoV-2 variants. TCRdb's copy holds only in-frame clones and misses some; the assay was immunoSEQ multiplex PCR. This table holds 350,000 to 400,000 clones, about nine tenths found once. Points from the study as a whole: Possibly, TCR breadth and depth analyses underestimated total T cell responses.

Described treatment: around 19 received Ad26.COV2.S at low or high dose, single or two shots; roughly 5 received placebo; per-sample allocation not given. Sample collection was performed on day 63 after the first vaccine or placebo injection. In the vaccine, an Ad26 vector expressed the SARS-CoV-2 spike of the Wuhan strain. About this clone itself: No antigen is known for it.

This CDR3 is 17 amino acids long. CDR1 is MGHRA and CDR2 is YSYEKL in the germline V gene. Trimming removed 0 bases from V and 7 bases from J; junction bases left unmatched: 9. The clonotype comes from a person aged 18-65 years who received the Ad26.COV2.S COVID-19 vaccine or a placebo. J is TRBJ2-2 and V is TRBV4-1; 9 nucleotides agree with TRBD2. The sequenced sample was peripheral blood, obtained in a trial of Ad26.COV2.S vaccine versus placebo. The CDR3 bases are TGCGCCAGCAGCCAAGAGGCGATAGCGGGGGCGGGCGGGGAGCTGTTTTTT. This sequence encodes CASSQEAIAGAGGELFF.